These 29 T cell receptor beta chains came from one sample sequenced in a study of CD4 and CD8 cells across lung adenocarcinoma regions. TCRdb fed the PCR reads into MiXCR, producing one record per CDR3 protein. The sample comprises 7,500 or so distinct CDR3 sequences, around half of which are singletons, and under 98% rests with the top ten. Sequencing input: CD8+ T cells from the center of a lung tumor. The source of these receptors is a male donor with lung adenocarcinoma. The CD4 and CD8 labels of this study may be unreliable.

This sequence joins TRBV7-6 and TRBJ2-1; D is possibly TRBD1 or TRBD2 (5 bases each). The CDR3 runs to 14 residues. Germline CDR1 is SGHVS and CDR2 is FNYEAQ. Trimming cost V 1 base and J 6 bases, with 10 bases left between them. CDR3 nucleotides: TGTGCCAGCAGCTTAGGGGGGACGTTCAATGAGCAGTTCTTC. Translated, it gives CASSLGGTFNEQFF.

This clonotype appeared many times. This sequence joins TRBV6-1 and TRBJ2-1; 12 nucleotides line up with TRBD2. Germline lookup yields CDR1 MNHNS and CDR2 SASEGT. This CDR3 contains 16 residues. The ends lost 2 bases at V and 6 bases at J; junction bases unmatched: 5. In DNA form, the CDR3 reads TGTGCCAGCAGTGAAACGTGGACTAGCGGGACCAATGAGCAGTTCTTC. Its translation: CASSETWTSGTNEQFF.

V usage is TRBV27 and J usage is TRBJ2-3; 7 bases align to TRBD2. The germline CDR1 and CDR2 sequences are MNHEY and SMNVEV (reference sequence). V was clipped by 4 bases and J by 6 bases; unmatched bases: 13. This CDR3 comprises 16 residues. DNA of the CDR3: TGTGCCAGCAGTTGGAACTTGGGAGGGGCAGGGGATACGCAGTATTTT. Its translation is CASSWNLGGAGDTQYF.

In this sample, this clonotype turned up a few times. CDR3 DNA: TGTGCCAGTGCTCTAGCGGGAGCACAGGAGCAGTTCTTC. It translates to CASALAGAQEQFF. This chain links TRBV6-1 with TRBJ2-1, with 10 bases lining up with TRBD2. CDR1 MNHNS and CDR2 SASEGT come from the germline V gene. This CDR3 region has 13 residues. Germline trimming cut 9 bases from V and 10 bases from J; bases unmatched to any gene: 9.

This clonotype was found many times. The chain recombines TRBV6-5 with TRBJ2-2; TRBD2 matches 7 bases. The CDR3 runs to 17 residues. Per the germline V gene, CDR1 is MNHEY and CDR2 is SVGAGI. After removal of 4 bases from V and 4 bases from J, the junction contained 12 bases not matched to a gene. The chain's CDR3 is CASSWGGGPEGTGELFF. The CDR3 DNA reads as TGTGCCAGCAGTTGGGGGGGAGGGCCCGAGGGCACCGGGGAGCTGTTTTTT.

V and J are TRBV6-1 and TRBJ2-5; 8 nucleotides align to TRBD2. The assigned J gene may be wrong: the sequence end matches TRBJ2-1 better. The germline gives CDR1 MNHNS, CDR2 SASEGT. There are 15 residues in the CDR3. The CDR3, as DNA: TGTGCCAGCAACGACGGGACTAGAAAAAGCCATGAGCAGTTCTTC. Protein sequence: CASNDGTRKSHEQFF.

This clonotype appeared a few times. This chain joins TRBV6-1 and TRBJ1-2; D possibly corresponds to TRBD1 (5 bases). The V gene's germline CDR1 is MNHNS and CDR2 SASEGT. This CDR3 contains 16 residues. V was shortened by 6 bases and J by 6 bases, with 23 bases between the two germline ends. CDR3 sequence (DNA): TGTGCCAGCAGCATGAACTCGGGGCCGGGGGAAGATGGCTACACCTTC. Protein product: CASSMNSGPGEDGYTF.

V is TRBV5-5 and J is TRBJ2-1; TRBD2 is a possible D gene (6 bases). The CDR3 sequence is 15 residues long. CDR1 is SGHKS, CDR2 YYEKEE, per germline (reference sequence). Trimming left V 5 bases short and J 4 bases short, with 16 bases between. The CDR3 region is CASSEGGRMYNEQFF. Here the CDR3 DNA reads TGTGCCAGCAGTGAAGGAGGGCGCATGTACAATGAGCAGTTCTTC.

This clonotype was seen a few times. The chain employs TRBV6-5 and TRBJ2-1, with TRBD1 identical over 7 bases. Germline lookup yields CDR1 MNHEY and CDR2 SVGAGI. This CDR3 region has 15 residues. Trimming cost V 4 bases and J 2 bases; bases outside gene matches: 5. In nucleotides, the CDR3 is TGTGCCAGCAGTTTCCGGGACAGCACCTACAATGAGCAGTTCTTC. Translated: CASSFRDSTYNEQFF.

V gene TRBV10-3 combines with J gene TRBJ2-5; D is ambiguous. The DNA end favors TRBJ2-7, so the J call may be wrong. Germline V gene sequence: CDR1 ENHRY, CDR2 SYGVKD. The CDR3 runs 13 residues. CDR3 in DNA: TGTGCCACCTATAGTGCTCTAACCTACGAGCAGTACTTC. As protein: CATYSALTYEQYF.

This clonotype occurred a few times. The rearrangement joins TRBV3-1 to TRBJ2-3; possible D gene TRBD2, 6 bases. V lost 3 bases to trimming and J lost 3 bases, with 19 bases between them. Per the germline V gene, CDR1 is LGHDT and CDR2 is YNNKEL (reference sequence). CDR3 size: 17 residues. This CDR3 is CASSHLSAGRLTDTQYF. CDR3 DNA sequence: TGTGCCAGCAGCCACCTATCAGCGGGCAGGCTGACAGATACGCAGTATTTT.

This clonotype was counted only a few times. This chain connects TRBV6-5 to TRBJ2-1; 11 nucleotides line up with TRBD1. The CDR3 covers 14 residues. V shed 4 bases and J 6 bases; nucleotides not matched to a gene: 2. CDR1 is MNHEY, CDR2 SVGAGI, per germline. The CDR3 nucleotides are TGTGCCAGCAGTTCCGGGACAGGGGGCAATGAGCAGTTCTTC. It is translated as CASSSGTGGNEQFF.

By sample share, this clonotype is medium-sized. The CDR3 loop is CASSRPGAEAFF. The CDR3 DNA is TGTGCCAGCAGTCGCCCGGGGGCGGAAGCTTTCTTT. The J gene is TRBJ1-1, the V gene TRBV27; possible D gene TRBD1, 6 bases. Germline values: CDR1 MNHEY, CDR2 SMNVEV (reference sequence). The CDR3 sequence is 12 residues long. V lost 5 bases and J lost 8, with 12 bases in between.

This chain links TRBV14 with TRBJ1-4; D call uncertain. Germline-derived CDR1 and CDR2 are SGHDN and FVKESK. V lost 4 bases, J lost 2 bases, and 14 bases lay in between. The CDR3 has 16 residues. The CDR3 protein is CASSRSLRATNEKLFF. The CDR3 nucleotides are TGTGCCAGCAGCCGTAGCCTAAGGGCTACTAATGAAAAACTGTTTTTT.

The chain recombines TRBV6-1 with TRBJ2-1; a possible D gene is TRBD1 (6 bases). The end of the DNA is better explained by TRBJ2-7, so the J call may be wrong. From germline, CDR1 is MNHNS and CDR2 SASEGT. The CDR3 spans 13 residues. Here the CDR3 reads CASTEGQPKEQYV. In DNA, the CDR3 is TGTGCCAGCACCGAGGGACAACCTAAGGAGCAGTACGTC.

This clonotype was recorded only once. The chain recombines TRBV6-1 with TRBJ2-3, with D unresolved. The CDR3 contains 13 residues. Germline V lookup: CDR1 MNHNS, CDR2 SASEGT. The V gene lost 7 bases and the J gene lost 1 base, with 9 bases spanning the gap. The CDR3 sequence is CASIVTGTDTQYF. CDR3 DNA: TGTGCCAGCATTGTTACAGGCACAGATACGCAGTATTTT.

The sample holds many counts of this clonotype. The chain links TRBV7-6 to TRBJ2-1; D might be TRBD1 or TRBD2, each matching 5 bases. The CDR3 has 16 residues. The V end was cut by 5 bases, the J end by 1 base, with 15 bases between. Germline lookup yields CDR1 SGHVS and CDR2 FNYEAQ. The CDR3 DNA reads TGTGCCAGCAGCCCCTGGGACGGGGCATCCTACAATGAGCAGTTCTTC. It yields the protein CASSPWDGASYNEQFF.

Ten or more counts support this clonotype. The chain uses TRBV11-2 and TRBJ2-1; D gene uncertain. The closer fit of TRBJ2-4 to the DNA end suggests the J call may be wrong. The CDR3 spans 14 residues. Per germline, CDR1 SGHAT and CDR2 FQNNGV. The CDR3 region has the DNA TGTGCCAGCAGCGCTTTTATACGTTCATATCCTCAGTACTTC. This encodes CASSAFIRSYPQYF.

The chain combines TRBV10-1 with TRBJ2-1; D not resolved. This CDR3 is 13 amino acids long. Germline CDR1 WNHNN, CDR2 SYGVQD (reference sequence). Trimming pared 0 bases from V and 5 bases from J, leaving 5 bases between. DNA for the CDR3: TGCGCCAGCAGTGAGTCCGACGACAATGAGCAGTTCTTC. Its protein product is CASSESDDNEQFF.

The chain's CDR3 is CASSEAGTGGSYNEQFF. The CDR3 bases are TGTGCCAGCAGTGAAGCAGGGACAGGGGGTTCCTACAATGAGCAGTTCTTC. The V gene is TRBV6-1, the J gene TRBJ2-1; 11 bases match TRBD1. Trimming took 0 bases from V and 1 from J; bases not matched to a gene: 2. The CDR3 contains 17 residues. CDR1 is MNHNS, CDR2 SASEGT, per germline.

J is TRBJ2-1 and V is TRBV6-4, with 9 bases identical to TRBD1. Looked up from germline, CDR1 is MRHNA and CDR2 is SNTAGT. This CDR3 is built from 16 residues. V lost 0 bases to trimming and J lost 4 bases; unmatched junction nucleotides: 4. CDR3: CASSDSPGQGYNEQFF. Here the CDR3 DNA reads TGTGCCAGCAGTGACTCCCCGGGACAGGGTTACAATGAGCAGTTCTTC.

This chain links TRBV6-1 with TRBJ2-1, with a tentative D call TRBD2 (6 bases). Germline CDR1 is MNHNS and CDR2 is SASEGT. V was pared by 6 bases and J by 9 bases, with 12 bases between. The CDR3 contains 12 residues. The CDR3 nucleotides read TGTGCCAGCAGACCCGGGACTGGTGAGCAGTTCTTC. Its protein is CASRPGTGEQFF.

This clonotype was seen repeatedly, ten times or more. The gene calls are TRBV4-1 and TRBJ2-3; 8 bases are a match to TRBD2. Germline loops: CDR1 MGHRA, CDR2 YSYEKL. Trimming cost V 7 bases and J 2 bases; bases outside gene matches: 14. The CDR3 has 17 amino acids. The CDR3 loop reads CASKDLAGRKNTDTQYF. CDR3 coding DNA: TGCGCCAGCAAAGACTTAGCGGGGCGAAAAAACACAGATACGCAGTATTTT.

This clonotype was counted ten times or more. J is TRBJ2-7 and V is TRBV6-1; D is unresolved. The CDR3 is 15 residues long. With 4 bases removed from V and 1 base from J, the gap between germline ends came to 14 bases. Germline V lookup: CDR1 MNHNS, CDR2 SASEGT. The CDR3 nucleotides are TGTGCCAGCAGTGGTGGAGAATTTACTTCCTACGAGCAGTACTTC. This encodes CASSGGEFTSYEQYF.

This clonotype showed up just a few times. The V call is TRBV7-2, the J call TRBJ1-2; 7 bases align to TRBD1. Trimming took 2 bases from V and 7 from J; bases not matched to a gene: 10. CDR1 is SGHTA, CDR2 FQGNSA, per germline. The CDR3 sequence is 15 residues long. CDR3 DNA: TGTGCCAGCAGCTTAAGCCACACAGGGGTATTTGGCTACACCTTC. Protein product: CASSLSHTGVFGYTF.

The V gene is TRBV6-5, the J gene TRBJ2-5; 7 bases match TRBD2. V was pared by 4 bases and J by 5 bases, with 16 bases of the junction left unmatched. Germline V lookup: CDR1 MNHEY, CDR2 SVGAGI. The CDR3 is 17 residues long. The CDR3 bases are TGTGCCAGCAGTTGGGGTTTCCTGCGGGAGTGGCGGGAGACCCAGTACTTC. Its protein product is CASSWGFLREWRETQYF.

This clonotype was found once. The J gene is TRBJ2-3, the V gene TRBV10-3; D might be TRBD2 (6 bases). The J call may be faulty, since TRBJ2-5 better matches the DNA end. The CDR3 is 14 residues long. Germline V CDR1 and CDR2: ENHRY, SYGVKD. In DNA form, the CDR3 reads TGTGCGGGGCTCGGAGCGGGTGGCAATAAGATCCAGTACTTC. This encodes CAGLGAGGNKIQYF.

The rearrangement joins TRBV6-1 to TRBJ2-4, with unresolved D. Per the germline V gene, CDR1 is MNHNS and CDR2 is SASEGT. Trimming stripped 2 bases from V and 9 bases from J, with 20 bases between. The CDR3 consists of 16 residues. CDR3 amino acids: CASSEPLVVLVAIQYF. CDR3 in DNA: TGTGCCAGCAGTGAACCATTAGTAGTCCTAGTCGCCATTCAGTACTTC.

There are many counts of this clonotype. The genes are TRBV11-3 and TRBJ2-2; no firm D call. Germline V lookup: CDR1 SGHNT, CDR2 YENEEA. The CDR3 is made up of 14 amino acids. The germline V and J ends were trimmed by 3 bases and 4 bases, with 9 bases remaining between them. In nucleotides, the CDR3 is TGTGCCAGCAGCTTTTCTGGGTCCACCGGGGAGCTGTTTTTT. This codes for CASSFSGSTGELFF.